This T cell receptor beta chain was captured by sequencing in a study of Graves' ophthalmopathy and Graves' hyperthyroidism. RNA transcripts were the template, and TCR beta CDR3 regions were amplified from them. HTBI primers served in a first-round RT-PCR, which a second-round multiplex PCR followed. TCRdb passed the multiplex PCR reads through MiXCR, listing each CDR3 protein once. The repertoire consists of about 480,000 distinct CDR3 sequences, with approximately 15% occurring once and the leading ten covering over 8%. V lost 3 bases and J lost 4; bases outside the gene matches: 6. This CDR3 contains 15 residues. From germline, CDR1 is SGHVS and CDR2 FQNEAQ. Certain patients were not enrolled. These were patients with other autoimmune diseases, uncontrolled infections, pregnancy or lactation. Isolation of PBMCs was performed using 10 ml of fresh peripheral blood. The sample holds many counts of this clonotype. Its antigen is not known.

Study-level results: Built on 13 signatures, a model told ophthalmopathy apart from stable hyperthyroidism with about 88% sensitivity and less than 82% specificity. Most thyroid-expanded clonotypes exceeding 0.001 frequency were also found in blood.

The chain uses TRBV7-8 and TRBJ2-5; 9 bases align to TRBD1. The sequence was collected from a woman aged 30 to 39 with Graves' ophthalmopathy. Specimen: blood. CDR3 sequence (DNA): TGTGCCAGCAGCTTCCGAAGACAGGGGGGAGAGACCCAGTACTTC. Translated: CASSFRRQGGETQYF.